This is a list of T cell receptor beta chains from one sample in a study of T cells in Graves' hyperthyroidism and ophthalmopathy. Via MiXCR, TCRdb re-called the multiplex PCR reads, giving one row per CDR3 protein. The sample records around 340,000 distinct CDR3 sequences, 17% being singletons. Sequenced sample: blood. These receptors were collected from a young woman with Graves' hyperthyroidism that later progressed to Graves' ophthalmopathy. CDR3s include the opening cysteine and the closing phenylalanine or tryptophan. The D gene is left open where the match is weak. Part of the rows lack a size; the others show once, few, many or a class for expanded clones.

>TRBJ2-7|many|TRBV27|TRBD2
TGTGCCAGCAGTTTAGGGACTAGCGGGAGTAACGAGCAGTACTTC
CASSLGTSGSNEQYF
>TRBJ2-7|many|TRBV6-1|NA
TGTGCCAGCAGTGAAGTGGCGGTGAGCTCCTACGAGCAGTACTTC
CASSEVAVSSYEQYF
>TRBJ2-7|many|TRBV6-6|TRBD2
TGTGCCAGCAGTTACGAGGCGGGGGTGACCTACGAGCAGTACTTC
CASSYEAGVTYEQYF
>TRBJ2-1|few|TRBV28|NA
TGTGCCGGCAGTTTGGCCCAATACGACAATGAGCAGTTCTTC
CAGSLAQYDNEQFF
>TRBJ2-2|many|TRBV6-2/TRBV6-3|NA
TGTGCCAGCAGTTCCTGGACACTTACCGGGGAGCTGTTTTTT
CASSSWTLTGELFF
>TRBJ2-7|NA|TRBV5-5|NA
TGCGCCAGCACGTTGGCCGGGGACTCCTACGAGCAGTACTTC
CASTLAGDSYEQYF
>TRBJ2-3|many|TRBV10-3|NA
TGTGCCATCAGTGTTGGGTTAGGCACAGATACGCAGTATTTT
CAISVGLGTDTQYF
>TRBJ1-5|many|TRBV20-1|NA
TGCAGTGCTAGCGCCTTTACCGGGACGGCCGTCGCGTTTTATTATCCCCAGCATTTT
CSASAFTGTAVAFYYPQHF
>TRBJ2-7|many|TRBV25-1|TRBD1
TGTGCCAGCAGTTCCGCGGTTTTAGGGACAGGATACTACGAGCAGTACTTC
CASSSAVLGTGYYEQYF
>TRBJ1-1|few|TRBV10-3|NA
TGTGCCATCAGTGACGACGCGAACACTGAAGCTTTCTTT
CAISDDANTEAFF
>TRBJ2-5|many|TRBV20-1|NA
TGCAGTGCTAGAGATAGTGGGGGCTTGGGAGAGACCCAGTACTTC
CSARDSGGLGETQYF
>TRBJ1-5|many|TRBV6-1|TRBD1
TGTGCCAGCAGGGCTGGGAGGGGGCGCTTTTTAAGCAATCAGCCCCAGCATTTT
CASRAGRGRFLSNQPQHF
>TRBJ2-7|NA|TRBV18|TRBD1
TGTGCCGGCTCAACTTGGACAGGGAGTAACGAGCAGTACTTC
CAGSTWTGSNEQYF
>TRBJ2-1|NA|TRBV19|NA
TGTGCCAGTAGAGAGATTGCCTCAGACAGGAGAAACTACAATGAGCAGTTCTTC
CASREIASDRRNYNEQFF
>TRBJ1-1|NA|TRBV4-1|TRBD1
TGCGCCAGCAGCCAAACCGGGACAGCTGAAGCTTTCTTT
CASSQTGTAEAFF
>TRBJ1-5|NA|TRBV28|NA
TGTGCCAGCAGTTACAAAGGCCAGCATTTT
CASSYKGQHF
>TRBJ2-7|many|TRBV20-1|NA
TGCAGTGCTTCTGCCACCCTCGACGAGCAGTACTTC
CSASATLDEQYF
>TRBJ1-5|NA|TRBV6-1|NA
TGTGCCAGCAGACCCATAGGGAATAGCAATCAGCCCCAGCATTTT
CASRPIGNSNQPQHF
>TRBJ2-1|many|TRBV5-1|TRBD2
TGCGCCAGCAGCTCGCTAGCGGGAGGGTCGGATGAGCAGTTCTTC
CASSSLAGGSDEQFF
>TRBJ2-7|NA|TRBV28|NA
TGTGCCAGCAGTTTAAGCAGGGGAAAATCCTACGAGCAGTACTTC
CASSLSRGKSYEQYF
>TRBJ1-5|NA|TRBV10-3|NA
TGTGCCATCAGTGACAGGAGCGAGGGGCAGCCCCAGCATTTT
CAISDRSEGQPQHF
>TRBJ2-7|NA|TRBV30|NA
TGTGCCTCGGGGAGACAGGGAGGATACGAGCAGTACTTC
CASGRQGGYEQYF
>TRBJ2-1|NA|TRBV20-1|TRBD2
TGCAGTGCTAGAGACCCGGCGGGGGGTTACAATGAGCAGTTCTTC
CSARDPAGGYNEQFF
>TRBJ2-1|many|TRBV2|TRBD2
TGTGCCAGCAGTGTTAAGCGGGAGTTGAATGAGCAGTTCTTC
CASSVKRELNEQFF
>TRBJ2-7|many|TRBV7-9|NA
TGTGCCAGCAGCCTAAACGCGGGGGCATACGAGCAGTACTTC
CASSLNAGAYEQYF
>TRBJ1-6|many|TRBV5-8|NA
TGTGCCAGCAGCTACAGAGGGAGATATAATTCACCCCTCCACTTT
CASSYRGRYNSPLHF
>TRBJ2-3|few|TRBV15|NA
TGTGCCACCAGCAGAGACCGGGGGAAAAGCACAGATACGCAGTATTTT
CATSRDRGKSTDTQYF
>TRBJ2-7|many|TRBV20-1|TRBD1
TGCAGTGCTAGAGATCTTTGGACAGGCTCCTACGAGCAGTACTTC
CSARDLWTGSYEQYF
>TRBJ2-1|NA|TRBV5-5|TRBD2
TGTGCCAGCAGCTACCTTGCGGGGGGCCCCTACAATGAGCAGTTCTTC
CASSYLAGGPYNEQFF